This T cell receptor beta chain was retrieved from a study of long-term antiretroviral therapy in people with HIV. Study observations and caveats: Dating from the mid-2000s to the late 2010s, the blood was possibly obtained under older ART regimens. Whichever time point was examined, clones expanded before ART dominated the repertoire. Repertoires from HIV showed CDR3 length ranges narrower than those of controls.

Sequencing used immunoSEQ v3.0 at survey level. TCRdb keeps only in-frame clones here, not all; method: immunoSEQ multiplex PCR. This table has 16,000 or so clones, about 80% appearing once. On this clone: Its antigen is currently unknown.

This CDR3 is built from 16 residues. The J segment lost 5 bases and the V segment lost 0 bases, leaving 10 bases of the junction unmatched. From germline, CDR1 is SGHDT and CDR2 YYEEEE. The rearrangement uses TRBV5-6 and TRBJ2-7, with 8 bases lining up with TRBD1. The TCR sequence derives from a man in his forties or fifties with HIV. The sample consisted of unsorted PBMCs, taken 2.1 years after starting antiretroviral therapy. The CDR3 coding sequence is TGTGCCAGCAGCTTGGGTCTAAGGACAGGGTCCCACGAGCAGTACTTC. It translates to CASSLGLRTGSHEQYF.